This T cell receptor (beta chain) is drawn from a study of human T cells and chemical hapten exposure. Study-wide background: Upper-back patch tests with 0.01% DPC were read at 6 days.

Concerning this clonotype: Its target is unknown.

Time point: pre-sensitization, week 0. Indicated treatment: therapeutic diphenylcyclopropenone sensitization with weekly scalp DPC. Alopecia patients deemed DPC-suitable, aged 18 to 70, excluding pregnancy. Whole-study results and caveats: TCRs at high frequency, those above 1 in 1000, did not change with DPC sensitization.

The library tagged each cDNA molecule with unique molecular identifiers. TCRdb passed the RACE reads through MiXCR, listing each CDR3 protein once. Of 95,000 to 100,000 distinct CDR3 sequences detected, approximately 10% appear once; the ten largest clones hold around 3.1%. V lost 4 bases and J lost 2; bases outside the gene matches: 1. Germline CDR1 and CDR2: MNHEY and SVGAGI. This CDR3 is 13 amino acids long. The input for sequencing was whole blood, taken in connection with sensitization to the hapten diphenylcyclopropenone (DPC). This clonotype was sampled from a woman aged 55-75 years with alopecia areata. Some clones in this sample may be carry-over from other donors' samples. This chain joins TRBV6-5 and TRBJ2-7, with 8 positions matching TRBD1. As DNA, the CDR3 is TGTGCCAGCAGTTTGACAGGGGCCTACGAGCAGTACTTC. Translated: CASSLTGAYEQYF.